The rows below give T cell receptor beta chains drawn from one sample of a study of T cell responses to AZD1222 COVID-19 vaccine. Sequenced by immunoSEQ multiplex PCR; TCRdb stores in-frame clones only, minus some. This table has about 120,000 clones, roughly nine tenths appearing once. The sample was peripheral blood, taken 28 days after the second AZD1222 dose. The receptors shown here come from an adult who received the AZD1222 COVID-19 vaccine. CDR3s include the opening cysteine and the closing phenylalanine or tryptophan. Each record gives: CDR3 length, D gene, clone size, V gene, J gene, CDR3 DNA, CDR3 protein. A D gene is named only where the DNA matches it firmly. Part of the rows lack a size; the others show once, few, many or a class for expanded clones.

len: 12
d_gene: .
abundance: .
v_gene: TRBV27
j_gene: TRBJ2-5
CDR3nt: TGTGCCAGCAGGTCGACGAGGGAGACCCAGTACTTC
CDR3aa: CASRSTRETQYF

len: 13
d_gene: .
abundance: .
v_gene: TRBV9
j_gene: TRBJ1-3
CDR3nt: TGTGCCAGCAGCGCCGCTCCTGGAAACACCATATATTTT
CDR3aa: CASSAAPGNTIYF

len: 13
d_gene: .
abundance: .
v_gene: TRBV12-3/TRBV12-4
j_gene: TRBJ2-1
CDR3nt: TGTGCCAGCATCTTGTGGGGGTCTAGTGAGCAGTTCTTC
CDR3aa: CASILWGSSEQFF

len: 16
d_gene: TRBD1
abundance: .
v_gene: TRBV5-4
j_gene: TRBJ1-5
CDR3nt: TGTGCCAGCAGCTTGGCCCCAGGGGGCGGGTTTCAGCCCCAGCATTTT
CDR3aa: CASSLAPGGGFQPQHF

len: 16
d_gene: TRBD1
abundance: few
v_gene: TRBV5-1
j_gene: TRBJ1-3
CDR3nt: TGCGCCAGCAGCCCCGGGACAGGGAGCTCTGGAAACACCATATATTTT
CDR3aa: CASSPGTGSSGNTIYF

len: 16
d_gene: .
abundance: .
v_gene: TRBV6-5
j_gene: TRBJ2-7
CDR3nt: TGTGCCAGCAGTTACTCCTCGGGACACCTCGCCTACGAGCAGTACTTC
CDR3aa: CASSYSSGHLAYEQYF

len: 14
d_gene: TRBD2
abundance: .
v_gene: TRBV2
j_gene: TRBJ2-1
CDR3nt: TGTGCCAGCATCCCGGGACTAGCGGAGAATGAGCAGTTCTTC
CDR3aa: CASIPGLAENEQFF

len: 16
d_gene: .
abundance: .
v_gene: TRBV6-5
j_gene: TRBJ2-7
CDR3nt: TGTGCCAGCAGTTACTCGATAGGTCAGACGACCTACGAGCAGTACTTC
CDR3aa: CASSYSIGQTTYEQYF

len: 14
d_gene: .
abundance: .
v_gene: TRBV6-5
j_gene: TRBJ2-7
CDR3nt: TGTGCCAGCAGTTACGAGGCAGGTGGTTACGAGCAGTACTTC
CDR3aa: CASSYEAGGYEQYF

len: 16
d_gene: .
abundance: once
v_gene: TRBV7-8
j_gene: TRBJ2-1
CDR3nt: TGTGCCAGCAGCCCCACCGGTGCGGGAAGCTACAATGAGCAGTTCTTC
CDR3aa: CASSPTGAGSYNEQFF

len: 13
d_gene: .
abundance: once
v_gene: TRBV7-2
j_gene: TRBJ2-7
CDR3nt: TGTGCCAGCAGCTTAGAACAGAGCTACGAGCAGTACTTC
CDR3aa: CASSLEQSYEQYF

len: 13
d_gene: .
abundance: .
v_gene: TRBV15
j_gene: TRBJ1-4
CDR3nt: TGTGCCACCAGCAGCAGCTGGAGTCGAGAACTGTTTTTT
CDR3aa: CATSSSWSRELFF

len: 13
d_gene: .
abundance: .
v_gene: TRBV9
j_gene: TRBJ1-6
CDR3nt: TGTGCCAGCAGCTTGGGTCCGGGCTCACCCCTCCACTTT
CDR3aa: CASSLGPGSPLHF

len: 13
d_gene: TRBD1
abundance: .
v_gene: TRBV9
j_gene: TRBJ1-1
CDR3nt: TGTGCCAGCAGCGCTAGGGACAGGGACTATTCTTTCTTT
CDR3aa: CASSARDRDYSFF

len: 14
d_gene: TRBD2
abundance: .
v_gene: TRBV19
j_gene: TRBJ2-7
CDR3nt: TGTGCCAGTAGTAAAGTGCAGGGAGGGGACGAGCAGTACTTC
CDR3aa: CASSKVQGGDEQYF

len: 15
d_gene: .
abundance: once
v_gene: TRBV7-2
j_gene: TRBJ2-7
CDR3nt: TGTGCCAGCAGCATAGTTGGGACGTACCTACAGGAGCAGTACTTC
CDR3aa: CASSIVGTYLQEQYF

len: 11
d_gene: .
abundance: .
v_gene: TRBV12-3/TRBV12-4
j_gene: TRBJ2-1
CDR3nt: TGTGCCAGCAGAAATTACAATGAGCAGTTCTTC
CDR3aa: CASRNYNEQFF

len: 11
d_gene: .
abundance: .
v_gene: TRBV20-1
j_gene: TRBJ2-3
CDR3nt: TGCAGTGCTAGAGATCTTGATACGCAGTATTTT
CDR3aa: CSARDLDTQYF

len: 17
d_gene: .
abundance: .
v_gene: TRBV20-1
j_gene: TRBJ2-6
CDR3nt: TGCAGTGCTAGTTTGTGGGATCGGTTCTCTGGGGCCAACGTCCTGACTTTC
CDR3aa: CSASLWDRFSGANVLTF

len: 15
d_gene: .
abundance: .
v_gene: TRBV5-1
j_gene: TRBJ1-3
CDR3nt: TGCGCCAGCAGCTTGTCGGGGGGAACTGGAAACACCATATATTTT
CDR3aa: CASSLSGGTGNTIYF

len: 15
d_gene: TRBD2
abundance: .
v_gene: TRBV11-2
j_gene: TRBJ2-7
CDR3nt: TGTGCCAGCAGCCTGACTAGCGGGCCGATATACGAGCAGTACTTC
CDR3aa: CASSLTSGPIYEQYF

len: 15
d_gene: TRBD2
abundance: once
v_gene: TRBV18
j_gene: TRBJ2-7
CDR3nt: TGTGCCAGCTCTCCCTCTAGCGGGGGTACCTACGAGCAGTACTTC
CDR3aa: CASSPSSGGTYEQYF

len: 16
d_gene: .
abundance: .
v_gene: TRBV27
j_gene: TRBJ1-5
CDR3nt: TGTGCCAGCAGTTCACAAACCGGACGCGGTTATCAGCCCCAGCATTTT
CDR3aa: CASSSQTGRGYQPQHF

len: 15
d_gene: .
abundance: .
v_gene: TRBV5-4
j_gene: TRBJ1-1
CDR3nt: TGTGCCAGCAGCTTGCGAGCAGGGGTGAACACTGAAGCTTTCTTT
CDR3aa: CASSLRAGVNTEAFF

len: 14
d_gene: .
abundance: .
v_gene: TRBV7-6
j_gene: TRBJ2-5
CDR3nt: TGTGCCAGCAGCCGACACAGGGCCCAAGAGACCCAGTACTTC
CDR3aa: CASSRHRAQETQYF

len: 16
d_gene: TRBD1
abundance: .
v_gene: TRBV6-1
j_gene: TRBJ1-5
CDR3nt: TGTGCCAGCAGTGACCGCCGGTTAGGGGGCCTACAGCCCCAGCATTTT
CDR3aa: CASSDRRLGGLQPQHF

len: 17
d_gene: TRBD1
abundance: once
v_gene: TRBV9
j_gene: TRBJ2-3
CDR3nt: TGTGCCAGCAGCGTAGAGAGGTCAGGGGGCAGCACAGATACGCAGTATTTT
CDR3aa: CASSVERSGGSTDTQYF

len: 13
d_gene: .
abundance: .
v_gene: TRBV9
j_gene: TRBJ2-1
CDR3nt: TGTGCCAGTAGGAGGGTTTCCGACAATGAGCAGTTCTTC
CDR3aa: CASRRVSDNEQFF

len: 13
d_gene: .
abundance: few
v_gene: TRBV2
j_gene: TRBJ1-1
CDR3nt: TGTGCCAGCACACGGTGGACGGACACTGAAGCTTTCTTT
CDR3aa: CASTRWTDTEAFF

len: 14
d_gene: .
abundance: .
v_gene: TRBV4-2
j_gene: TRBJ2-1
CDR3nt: TGTGCCAGCAGCCAGGTCGGGAACTACAATGAGCAGTTCTTC
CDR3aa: CASSQVGNYNEQFF

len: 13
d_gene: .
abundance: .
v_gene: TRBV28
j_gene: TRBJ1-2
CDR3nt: TGTGCCAGCAGTGAGGGGACACTGGACGGCTACACCTTC
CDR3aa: CASSEGTLDGYTF

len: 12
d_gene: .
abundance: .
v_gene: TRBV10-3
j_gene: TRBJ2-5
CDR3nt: TGTGCCACCTCTTCCCGTCAAGAGACCCAGTACTTC
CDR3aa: CATSSRQETQYF

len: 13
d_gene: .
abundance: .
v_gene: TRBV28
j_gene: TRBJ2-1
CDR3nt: TGTGCCAGCAGTTTGGTAGGGGACGGGGAGCAGTTCTTC
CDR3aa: CASSLVGDGEQFF

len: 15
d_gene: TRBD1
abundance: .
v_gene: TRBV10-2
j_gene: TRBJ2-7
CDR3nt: TGCGCCTCCGGGACAGGGGGTGGACTGTCATACGAGCAGTACTTC
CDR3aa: CASGTGGGLSYEQYF

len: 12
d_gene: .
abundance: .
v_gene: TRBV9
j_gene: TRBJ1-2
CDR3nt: TGTGCCAGCAGCGTAGACGGATATGGCTACACCTTC
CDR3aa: CASSVDGYGYTF

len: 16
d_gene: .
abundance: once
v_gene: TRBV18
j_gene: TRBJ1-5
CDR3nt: TGTGCCAGCTCACCATTTGACGGCGGTAGCAATCAGCCCCAGCATTTT
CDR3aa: CASSPFDGGSNQPQHF

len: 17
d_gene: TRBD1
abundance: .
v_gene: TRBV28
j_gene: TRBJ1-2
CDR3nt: TGTGCCAGCAGTCTCGGCGCTCCGGGACAGGGGGCAGGAGGCTACACCTTC
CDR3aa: CASSLGAPGQGAGGYTF

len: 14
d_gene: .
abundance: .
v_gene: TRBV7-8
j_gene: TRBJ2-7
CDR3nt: TGTGCCACCTATAAAGGGGGGCAAACCTACGAGCAGTACTTC
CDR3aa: CATYKGGQTYEQYF

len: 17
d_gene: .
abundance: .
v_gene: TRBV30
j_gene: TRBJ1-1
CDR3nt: TGTGCCTGGAGTGTGGGGAGTTTAGTAGGGGGGATCACTGAAGCTTTCTTT
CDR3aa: CAWSVGSLVGGITEAFF

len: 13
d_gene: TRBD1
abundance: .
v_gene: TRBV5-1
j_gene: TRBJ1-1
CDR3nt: TGCGCCAGCAGCGGGACAGTAGGCACTGAAGCTTTCTTT
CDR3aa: CASSGTVGTEAFF

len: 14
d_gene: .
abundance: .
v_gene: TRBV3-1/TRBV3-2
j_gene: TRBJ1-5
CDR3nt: TGTGCCAGCAGCTCGTCAACAGGCTATCAGCCCCAGCATTTT
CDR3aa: CASSSSTGYQPQHF

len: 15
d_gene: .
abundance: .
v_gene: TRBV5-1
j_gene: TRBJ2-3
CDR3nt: TGCGCCAGCAGCCGTCCGGACAGTTCCACAGATACGCAGTATTTT
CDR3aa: CASSRPDSSTDTQYF

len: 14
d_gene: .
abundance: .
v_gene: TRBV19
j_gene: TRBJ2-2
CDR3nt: TGTGCCAGTAGTATCAGGCACAGGACCGGGGAGCTGTTTTTT
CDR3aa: CASSIRHRTGELFF

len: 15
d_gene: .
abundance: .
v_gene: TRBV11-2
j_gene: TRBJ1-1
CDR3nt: TGTGCCAGCAGCCCTACCCCAACGGGGAACACTGAAGCTTTCTTT
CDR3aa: CASSPTPTGNTEAFF

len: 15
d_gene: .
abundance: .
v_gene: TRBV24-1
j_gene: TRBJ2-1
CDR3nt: TGTGCCACCAGTGATTTGCGGTCCTCTAGGCATGAGCAGTTCTTC
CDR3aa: CATSDLRSSRHEQFF

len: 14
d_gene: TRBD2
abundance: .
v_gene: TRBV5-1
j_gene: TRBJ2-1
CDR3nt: TGCGCCAGCAGCTTGGGGCGGGAGTACAATGAGCAGTTCTTC
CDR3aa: CASSLGREYNEQFF

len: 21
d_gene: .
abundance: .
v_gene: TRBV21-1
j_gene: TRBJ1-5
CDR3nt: TGTGCCAGCAGCAAAACCCATGGGCAGGACGCCTGGGAAGATAGCAATCAGCCCCAGCATTTT
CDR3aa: CASSKTHGQDAWEDSNQPQHF

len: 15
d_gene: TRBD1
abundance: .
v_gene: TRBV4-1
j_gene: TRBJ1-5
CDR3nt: TGCGCCAGCAGCCAAGGGCAGGGGGGAAATCAGCCCCAGCATTTT
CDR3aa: CASSQGQGGNQPQHF

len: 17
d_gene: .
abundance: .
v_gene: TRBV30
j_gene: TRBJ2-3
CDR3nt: TGTGCCTGGAGGAGTGCCCCGAAGCTTGATAGCACAGATACGCAGTATTTT
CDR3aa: CAWRSAPKLDSTDTQYF

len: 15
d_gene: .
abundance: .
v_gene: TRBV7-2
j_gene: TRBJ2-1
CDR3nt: TGTGCCAGCAGCCCCAGCGAGAGCTCCTACAATGAGCAGTTCTTC
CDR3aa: CASSPSESSYNEQFF

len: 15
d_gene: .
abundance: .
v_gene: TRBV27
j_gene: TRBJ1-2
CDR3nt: TGTGCCAGCAGTGGGCGGGACGGGACTAACTATGGCTACACCTTC
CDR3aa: CASSGRDGTNYGYTF

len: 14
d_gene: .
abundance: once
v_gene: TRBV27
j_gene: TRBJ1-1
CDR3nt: TGTGCCAGCACTTCGGGGGCCTGGGACACTGAAGCTTTCTTT
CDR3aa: CASTSGAWDTEAFF

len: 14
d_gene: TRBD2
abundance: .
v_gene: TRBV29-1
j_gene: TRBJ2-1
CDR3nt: TGCAGCGTCACCGGGACTAGCCAACGGGGGGAGCAGTTCTTC
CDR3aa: CSVTGTSQRGEQFF

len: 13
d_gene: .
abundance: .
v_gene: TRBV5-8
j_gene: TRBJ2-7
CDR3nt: TGTGCCAGCAGCTGGGGGGGCAAATACGAGCAGTACTTC
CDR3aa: CASSWGGKYEQYF